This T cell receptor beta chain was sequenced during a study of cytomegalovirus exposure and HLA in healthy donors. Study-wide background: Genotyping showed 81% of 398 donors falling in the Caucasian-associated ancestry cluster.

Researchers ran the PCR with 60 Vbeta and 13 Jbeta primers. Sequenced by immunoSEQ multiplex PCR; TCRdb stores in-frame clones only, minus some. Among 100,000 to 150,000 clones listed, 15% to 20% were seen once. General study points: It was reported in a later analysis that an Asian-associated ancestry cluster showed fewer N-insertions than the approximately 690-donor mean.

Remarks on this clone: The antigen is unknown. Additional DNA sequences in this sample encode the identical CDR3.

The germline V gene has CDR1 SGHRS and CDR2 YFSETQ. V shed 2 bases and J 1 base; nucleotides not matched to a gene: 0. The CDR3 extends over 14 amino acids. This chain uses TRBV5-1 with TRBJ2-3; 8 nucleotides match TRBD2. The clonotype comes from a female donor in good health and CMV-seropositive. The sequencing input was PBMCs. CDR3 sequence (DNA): TGCGCCAGCAGCTTACTAGCGGGCACAGATACGCAGTATTTT. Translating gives CASSLLAGTDTQYF.